The 18 T cell receptor beta chains listed next were all sequenced from one sample in a study of cytomegalovirus exposure and HLA in healthy donors. Vbeta (60) and Jbeta (13) primers were used in the PCR. Measured with immunoSEQ multiplex PCR; TCRdb has only the in-frame clones, and not every one. The sample lists 90,000 to 120,000 clones, over 60% occurring once. The sequencing sample was made of PBMCs. The receptors stem from a female donor in good health and CMV-seropositive.

Only a few counts were recorded for this clone. V is TRBV27 and J is TRBJ2-3, with D possibly matching TRBD2 (6 bases). The CDR3 contains 14 residues. The germline V gene has CDR1 MNHEY and CDR2 SMNVEV (reference sequence). Trimming took 6 bases from V and 0 from J, leaving 10 bases between them. CDR3 protein: CASSQGLSTDTQYF. The CDR3 coding sequence is TGTGCCAGCAGCCAGGGACTTAGCACAGATACGCAGTATTTT.

This chain uses TRBV30 with TRBJ2-5, with a possible D match to TRBD1 (6 bases). CDR1 is GTSNPN and CDR2 is SVGIG in the germline V gene (reference sequence). Trimming stripped 0 bases from V and 6 bases from J, with 23 bases between. The CDR3 loop spans 17 amino acids. CDR3 bases: TGTGCCTGGAGTGTACGACGGCAGGGGCAATGGAACAAGACCCAGTACTTC. It translates to CAWSVRRQGQWNKTQYF.

This clone was observed once. The J gene is TRBJ2-3, the V gene TRBV2; TRBD2 agrees at 13 bases. Germline CDR1 SNHLY, CDR2 FYNNEI. V shed 7 bases, J shed 5 bases, and the junction held 12 bases outside the gene matches. The CDR3 extends over 17 amino acids. CDR3 nucleotide sequence: TGTGCCAGCACCAGCGGGACTAGCGGGGCCCCGGGAGATACGCAGTATTTT. The encoded protein is CASTSGTSGAPGDTQYF.

The gene calls are TRBV21-1 and TRBJ1-1; the table calls TRBD1, which could not be checked here. TRBV21-1 is classified as a pseudogene. The CDR3 contains 17 residues. The CDR3 region has the DNA TGTGCCAGCAGCTCGGGGGGACAGGGGGTGGCGAACACTGAAGCTTTCTTT. Its protein product is CASSSGGQGVANTEAFF.

The CDR3 nucleotides are TGTGCCAGCACCGAAGGTTCGGGGGGTTCCGAAAAACTGTTTTTT. It encodes CASTEGSGGSEKLFF. The chain links TRBV6-5 to TRBJ1-4, with D possibly being TRBD1 (5 bases). Looked up from germline, CDR1 is MNHEY and CDR2 is SVGAGI. Trimming removed 7 bases from V and 8 bases from J, with 20 bases in between. The CDR3 has 15 residues.

The rearrangement links TRBV5-6 to TRBJ1-5, with 7 positions matching TRBD1. CDR1 and CDR2 from the germline V gene are SGHDT and YYEEEE. Germline trimming cut 2 bases from V and 4 bases from J; bases unmatched to any gene: 12. The CDR3 covers 17 residues. As DNA, the CDR3 is TGTGCCAGCAGCTTACTAATCCGCGGGACAGATAATCAGCCCCAGCATTTT. Translation: CASSLLIRGTDNQPQHF.

The V gene is TRBV4-2, the J gene TRBJ2-1; 7 positions match TRBD2. This CDR3 has 16 amino acids. Germline V lookup: CDR1 LGHNA, CDR2 YNFKEQ. The trim removed 0 bases at V and 2 bases at J, leaving 4 bases unmatched. CDR3 region: CASSQDASGPYNEQFF. CDR3 bases: TGTGCCAGCAGCCAAGATGCTAGCGGACCCTACAATGAGCAGTTCTTC.

This chain joins TRBV4-3 and TRBJ2-1; 7 bases fit TRBD1. This CDR3 is 15 amino acids long. CDR1 and CDR2 from the germline V gene are LGHNA and YSLEER. The V segment lost 6 bases and the J segment 0 bases; nucleotides outside the gene matches: 5. The CDR3 nucleotides are TGCGCCAGCAGTGAACAGGGGTCCTCCTACAATGAGCAGTTCTTC. Protein sequence: CASSEQGSSYNEQFF.

The J gene is TRBJ2-1, the V gene TRBV11-2; 13 bases are a match to TRBD2. The germline V gene has CDR1 SGHAT and CDR2 FQNNGV. Trimming at V came to 3 bases and at J to 12 bases, leaving 5 bases not matched to a gene. The CDR3 loop spans 14 amino acids. The CDR3, as DNA: TGTGCCAGCAGCTTGAGTACTAGCGGGAGGGTGCAGTTCTTC. Translating it yields CASSLSTSGRVQFF.

The J gene is TRBJ2-7, the V gene TRBV2, with 9 bases that match TRBD1. This CDR3 has 13 amino acids. Germline-derived CDR1 and CDR2 are SNHLY and FYNNEI. V lost 7 bases to trimming and J lost 5 bases; unmatched junction nucleotides: 6. The DNA of the CDR3 is TGTGCCAGCACCCGGGACAGGGTAAACGAGCAGTACTTC. It encodes CASTRDRVNEQYF.

The gene calls are TRBV7-2 and TRBJ1-1; D not certain. Germline-derived CDR1 and CDR2 are SGHTA and FQGNSA. Trimming shortened V by 1 base and J by 0 bases, and 9 bases separated the two germline ends. This CDR3 has 15 amino acids. The DNA for the CDR3 is TGTGCCAGCAGCTTAGACGCAGTTATGAACACTGAAGCTTTCTTT. It codes for CASSLDAVMNTEAFF.

The chain has TRBV5-4 and TRBJ1-2, with 9 bases fitting TRBD1. The CDR3 extends over 15 amino acids. Germline loops: CDR1 SGHNT, CDR2 YYREEE (reference sequence). With V trimmed by 2 bases and J by 4 bases, 6 bases remained unmatched. CDR3 residues: CASSFDRGYTYGYTF. CDR3 DNA: TGTGCCAGCAGCTTTGACAGGGGGTATACCTATGGCTACACCTTC.

The J gene is TRBJ2-7, the V gene TRBV6-6; D uncertain. Per the germline V gene, CDR1 is MNHNY and CDR2 is SVGAGI (reference sequence). The CDR3 extends over 14 amino acids. V was cut by 0 bases and J by 5 bases, with 11 bases left in between. CDR3 amino acids: CASSYSMAANEQYF. In DNA, the CDR3 is TGTGCCAGCAGTTACTCGATGGCCGCAAACGAGCAGTACTTC.

A few counts support this clone. The chain recombines TRBV29-1 with TRBJ1-2, with D possibly TRBD1 on 5 matching bases. The ends were cut back, 5 bases at V and 1 base at J, with 17 bases in the middle. This CDR3 has 15 amino acids. CDR1 is SQVTM, CDR2 ANQGSEA, per germline. The CDR3 DNA sequence: TGCAGCGTTACAACCCCAGGGATCGGTAACTATGGCTACACCTTC. Protein: CSVTTPGIGNYGYTF.

V and J are TRBV5-1 and TRBJ2-4; 15 bases match TRBD2. CDR3 length: 17 amino acids. CDR1 SGHRS and CDR2 YFSETQ come from the germline V gene. After removal of 1 base from V and 6 bases from J, the junction contained 5 bases not matched to a gene. CDR3 sequence: CASSLTGLAGGPNIQYF. CDR3 sequence (DNA): TGCGCCAGCAGCTTGACGGGACTAGCGGGAGGACCAAACATTCAGTACTTC.

The chain couples TRBV7-2 to TRBJ2-2, with D unclear. The V gene lost 8 bases and the J gene lost 0 bases, with 10 bases spanning the gap. The CDR3 spans 14 residues. Germline-derived CDR1 and CDR2 are SGHTA and FQGNSA. The CDR3 spells CASLTAANTGELFF. In nucleotides, the CDR3 is TGTGCCAGCCTAACCGCCGCGAACACCGGGGAGCTGTTTTTT.

The rearrangement uses TRBV19 and TRBJ1-5, with a weak D call TRBD1 (5 bases). The germline V gene has CDR1 LNHDA and CDR2 SQIVND (reference sequence). Trimming removed 11 bases from V and 4 bases from J, with 21 bases in between. CDR3 length equals 15 residues. CDR3 DNA sequence: TGTGCCGCCGATATGGGGGGACTGCAGAATCAGCCCCAGCATTTT. It yields the protein CAADMGGLQNQPQHF. Using reference TRBV19 and TRBJ1-5 for the parts outside the CDR3, the full variable domain is DGGITQSPKYLFRKEGQNVTLSCEQNLNHDAMYWYRQDPGQGLRLIYYSQIVNDFQKGDIAEGYSVSREKKESFPLTVTSAQKNPTAFYLCAADMGGLQNQPQHFGDGTRLSIL.

This clone was seen only a few times. The gene calls are TRBV28 and TRBJ2-3, with D possibly matching TRBD2 (5 bases). Germline CDR1 and CDR2: MDHEN and SYDVKM. Trimming removed 2 bases from V and 1 base from J, with 16 bases in between. The CDR3 runs to 17 residues. For the CDR3, the DNA is TGTGCCAGCAGTTTAGGGCCTCGGATCGGGGGCACAGATACGCAGTATTTT. It is translated as CASSLGPRIGGTDTQYF.